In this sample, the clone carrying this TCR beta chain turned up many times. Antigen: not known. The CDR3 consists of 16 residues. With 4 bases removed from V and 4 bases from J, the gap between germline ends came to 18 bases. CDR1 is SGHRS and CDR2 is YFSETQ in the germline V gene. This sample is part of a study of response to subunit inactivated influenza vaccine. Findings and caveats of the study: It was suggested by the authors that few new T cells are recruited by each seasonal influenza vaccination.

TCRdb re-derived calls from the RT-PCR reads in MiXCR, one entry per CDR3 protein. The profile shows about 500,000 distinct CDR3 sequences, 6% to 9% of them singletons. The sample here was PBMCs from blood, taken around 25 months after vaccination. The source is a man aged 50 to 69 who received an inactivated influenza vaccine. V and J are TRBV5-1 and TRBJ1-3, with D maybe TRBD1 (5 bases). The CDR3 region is CASSLGTLAGGNTIYF. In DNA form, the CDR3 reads TGCGCCAGCAGCCTCGGGACCCTCGCTGGGGGAAACACCATATATTTT.